These 31 T cell receptor beta chains were all obtained from the same sample, sequenced in a study of control samples from healthy donors and cancer patients. The data were produced by immunoSEQ multiplex PCR, yet TCRdb's version contains in-frame clones alone and is incomplete. The data show hundreds of thousands of clones, over 70% seen once. The specimen was PBMCs. The source of these receptors is a woman in her fifties or sixties with lung cancer.

The rearrangement links TRBV2 to TRBJ2-7; D is ambiguous. With 1 base removed from V and 3 bases from J, the gap between germline ends came to 4 bases. The CDR3 is made up of 12 amino acids. Per germline, CDR1 SNHLY and CDR2 FYNNEI. In DNA form, the CDR3 reads TGTGCCAGCAGTGAAGGTGGCTACGAGCAGTACTTC. The encoded protein is CASSEGGYEQYF. The entire variable domain, with the rest obtained from reference TRBV2 and TRBJ2-7, is as follows: EPEVTQTPSHQVTQMGQEVILRCVPISNHLYFYWYRQILGQKVEFLVSFYNNEISEKSEIFDDQFSVERPDGSNFTLKIRSTKLEDSAMYFCASSEGGYEQYFGPGTRLTVT.

This sequence joins TRBV5-1 and TRBJ1-6; 7 bases map to TRBD1. Germline V gene data show CDR1 as SGHRS and CDR2 as YFSETQ. CDR3 length equals 19 residues. Trimming cost V 0 bases and J 1 base; bases outside gene matches: 10. The CDR3 protein is CASSLAGLGGASYNSPLHF. CDR3 coding DNA: TGCGCCAGCAGCTTGGCCGGTTTAGGGGGCGCGTCCTATAATTCACCCCTCCACTTT.

The V call is TRBV6-5, the J call TRBJ2-1, with no clear D. CDR1 is MNHEY, CDR2 SVGAGI, per germline. The CDR3 loop spans 13 amino acids. V was clipped by 7 bases and J by 7 bases, with 14 bases between them. The CDR3 DNA reads TGTGCCAGCACCCTAGGCTCGGCGAATGAGCAGTTCTTC. Translation gives CASTLGSANEQFF.

The chain uses TRBV7-9 and TRBJ1-5; 10 bases are a match to TRBD1. The CDR3 consists of 14 residues. The V and J ends lost 6 bases and 5 bases, in that order; junction bases with no gene match: 4. CDR1 is SEHNR, CDR2 FQNEAQ, per germline (reference sequence). CDR3 DNA: TGTGCCAGCAGACCCGGACAGGGGGATCAGCCCCAGCATTTT. It translates to CASRPGQGDQPQHF.

The chain employs TRBV20-1 and TRBJ2-5; D gene unclear. Deletions cut 7 bases from V and 5 bases from J, with 11 bases between. This CDR3 region has 11 residues. The germline V gene encodes CDR1 DFQATT and CDR2 SNEGSKA (reference sequence). The CDR3 here is CSGSGGETQYF. In DNA, the CDR3 is TGCAGTGGTTCAGGTGGGGAGACCCAGTACTTC.

This clone was recorded a few times. The chain has TRBV24-1 and TRBJ2-3; TRBD1 aligns across 8 bases. Germline-derived CDR1 and CDR2 are KGHDR and SFDVKD. J was trimmed by 3 bases and V by 1 base; bases with no gene match: 5. CDR3 size: 16 residues. In nucleotides, the CDR3 is TGTGCCACCAGTGATTTCTACGACAGGGGTACAGATACGCAGTATTTT. This sequence encodes CATSDFYDRGTDTQYF.

The gene calls are TRBV5-4 and TRBJ2-1; D gene unclear. The CDR3 consists of 15 residues. Trimming took off 0 bases at V and 4 bases at J, with 11 bases between the two ends. Per the germline V gene, CDR1 is SGHNT and CDR2 is YYREEE (reference sequence). DNA of the CDR3: TGTGCCAGCAGCTTGGCGTCAGGACCTTACAATGAGCAGTTCTTC. Its translation is CASSLASGPYNEQFF.

Concerning this clone: The sample contains more than one DNA sequence encoding this CDR3. This chain joins TRBV1 and TRBJ1-2; the DNA was not compared with TRBD1, the D call given in the table. TRBV1 is marked as a pseudogene. This CDR3 region has 14 residues. CDR3 DNA sequence: TGTACCAGCAGCCAAGAGGCAGGCCTCTATGGCTACACCTTC. Translated: CTSSQEAGLYGYTF.

V gene TRBV19 combines with J gene TRBJ1-6; maybe TRBD1 (6 bases). V was pared by 4 bases and J by 9 bases, with 16 bases between. Germline V lookup: CDR1 LNHDA, CDR2 SQIVND (reference sequence). The CDR3 totals 15 residues. The CDR3 sequence is CASSTGQRDSSPLHF. CDR3 DNA: TGTGCCAGTAGTACCGGACAGAGGGATAGTTCACCCCTCCACTTT.

Remarks on this clone: Likely a read error: the CDR3 ends without its conserved phenylalanine or tryptophan. It is unclear where the CDR3 begins or ends on the DNA, so no DNA is shown, and the CDR3 is as TCRdb lists it. The chain employs TRBV6-6 and TRBJ1-2; the listed D gene, TRBD1, was not tested against the DNA. The CDR3 spans 12 residues, counting both ends. The V gene's germline CDR1 is MNHNY and CDR2 SVGAGI (reference sequence). The CDR3 protein is CASSLGQGLPDI.

This chain links TRBV6-6 with TRBJ2-7, with TRBD1 identical over 9 bases. The CDR3 is 13 amino acids. In germline, CDR1 is MNHNY, CDR2 SVGAGI (reference sequence). J was trimmed by 0 bases and V by 8 bases; bases with no gene match: 2. The CDR3 nucleotides read TGTGCCAGCTGGGACAGGGACTCCTACGAGCAGTACTTC. Protein product: CASWDRDSYEQYF.

J is TRBJ1-1 and V is TRBV14; D possibly corresponds to TRBD1 (6 bases). V dropped 4 bases and J dropped 1 base, with 10 bases sitting between them. Germline loops: CDR1 SGHDN, CDR2 FVKESK. This CDR3 is 14 amino acids long. CDR3 residues: CASSLGGGNTEAFF. The CDR3 coding sequence is TGTGCCAGCAGCCTTGGGGGCGGGAACACTGAAGCTTTCTTT.

The gene calls are TRBV13 and TRBJ1-1; TRBD1 matches at 8 bases. Germline V gene lookup returns CDR1 PRHDT and CDR2 FYEKMQ (reference sequence). With 5 bases clipped from V and 7 bases from J, the junction kept 6 bases outside the gene matches. CDR3 length: 13 amino acids. This chain's CDR3 is CASSVWTGYEAFF. The CDR3 coding sequence is TGTGCCAGCAGCGTGTGGACAGGGTATGAAGCTTTCTTT.

The chain links TRBV3-1 (or the pseudogene TRBV3-2) to TRBJ1-2; D uncertain. The CDR3 sequence is 14 residues long. Per germline, CDR1 LGHDT and CDR2 YNNKEL (reference sequence). Trimming stripped 1 base from V and 12 bases from J, with 18 bases between. CDR3 loop: CASSQALGWEVNTF. CDR3 coding DNA: TGTGCCAGCAGCCAAGCCTTAGGGTGGGAGGTGAACACCTTC.

This clone has just a few counts. This chain joins TRBV6-5 and TRBJ1-1; 9 positions match TRBD1. V dropped 4 bases and J dropped 8; count of bases not matched to a gene: 5. CDR3 length: 13 residues. Germline V gene sequence: CDR1 MNHEY, CDR2 SVGAGI. The CDR3 loop is CASSSDRGIEAFF. Here the CDR3 DNA reads TGTGCCAGCAGTTCGGACAGGGGTATAGAAGCTTTCTTT.

This clone was counted a few times. CDR3 region: CASTFRGGEKLFF. The CDR3 DNA reads TGTGCCAGTACTTTCCGTGGTGGGGAAAAACTGTTTTTT. The gene calls are TRBV19 and TRBJ1-4; D is unclear. V shed 7 bases and J shed 8 bases, with 14 bases lying between them. This CDR3 is 13 amino acids long. Germline values: CDR1 LNHDA, CDR2 SQIVND (reference sequence).

This rearrangement joins TRBV19 to TRBJ2-1; 8 bases are a match to TRBD1. The CDR3 runs 15 residues. The ends lost 3 bases at V and 7 bases at J; junction bases unmatched: 8. Per the germline V gene, CDR1 is LNHDA and CDR2 is SQIVND (reference sequence). The CDR3 DNA follows: TGTGCCAGTAGTATTGCAGGGGGCTTATTTAATGAGCAGTTCTTC. Encoded protein: CASSIAGGLFNEQFF.

The chain couples TRBV10-2 to TRBJ2-1, with 9 bases lining up with TRBD2. Germline CDR1 reads WSHSY; CDR2 reads SAAADI. Trimming cost V 4 bases and J 10 bases; bases outside gene matches: 5. The CDR3 runs 13 residues. CDR3 in amino acids: CASSGGLAREQFF. In DNA form, the CDR3 reads TGCGCCAGCAGTGGGGGACTAGCTCGAGAGCAGTTCTTC.

This chain joins TRBV7-2 and TRBJ1-3, with no clear D. This CDR3 contains 16 residues. CDR1 is SGHTA, CDR2 FQGNSA, per germline. V shed 1 base and J shed 4 bases, with 14 bases lying between them. The CDR3 region has the DNA TGTGCCAGCAGCTTAGTAAGCCCGGCAGGAGGAAACACCATATATTTT. Translating it yields CASSLVSPAGGNTIYF. Using reference TRBV7-2 and TRBJ1-3 for the parts outside the CDR3, the full variable domain is GAGVSQSPSNKVTEKGKDVELRCDPISGHTALYWYRQSLGQGLEFLIYFQGNSAPDKSGLPSDRFSAERTGGSVSTLTIQRTQQEDSAVYLCASSLVSPAGGNTIYFGEGSWLTVV.

The genes are TRBV2 and TRBJ1-4; the D is unclear. The germline V and J ends were trimmed by 9 bases and 1 base, with 12 bases remaining between them. In germline, CDR1 is SNHLY, CDR2 FYNNEI. The CDR3 spans 14 residues. CDR3 DNA: TGTGCCAGTGTCCTCGACATAACTAATGAAAAACTGTTTTTT. This gives the protein CASVLDITNEKLFF.

The rearrangement uses TRBV19 and TRBJ2-2; the match to TRBD1 covers 9 bases. The CDR3 is 15 residues long. Germline V gene lookup returns CDR1 LNHDA and CDR2 SQIVND (reference sequence). V lost 5 bases, J lost 4 bases, and 5 bases stayed unmatched. The CDR3 DNA reads as TGTGCCAGTAGTTCCGGGACAGGGATCACCGGGGAGCTGTTTTTT. This encodes CASSSGTGITGELFF.

The gene calls are TRBV10-3 and TRBJ1-2; 9 bases fit TRBD1. Germline CDR1 is ENHRY and CDR2 is SYGVKD. Unmatched junction bases numbered 19, after V lost 8 bases and J lost 3 bases. The CDR3 has 18 amino acids. CDR3 in amino acids: CAIYNPRGQGRKDYGYTF. Here the CDR3 DNA reads TGTGCCATCTACAACCCGAGGGGACAGGGAAGAAAGGACTATGGCTACACCTTC.

The CDR3 bases are TGTGCCAGCAGCCGCCGGGACAGGGGAAAATCCACCGATAATGAAAAACTGTTTTTT. Encoded protein: CASSRRDRGKSTDNEKLFF. The chain is built from TRBV7-9 and TRBJ1-4; TRBD1 aligns across 10 bases. Germline V gene sequence: CDR1 SEHNR, CDR2 FQNEAQ (reference sequence). This CDR3 is built from 19 residues. V lost 5 bases to trimming and J lost 4 bases; unmatched junction nucleotides: 16. Full variable domain (remainder filled in from reference TRBV7-9 and TRBJ1-4): DTGVSQNPRHKITKRGQNVTFRCDPISEHNRLYWYRQTLGQGPEFLTYFQNEAQLEKSRLLSDRFSAERPKGSFSTLEIQRTEQGDSAMYLCASSRRDRGKSTDNEKLFFGSGTQLSVL.

The rearrangement links TRBV3-1 (or the pseudogene TRBV3-2) to TRBJ2-7; tentatively, D is TRBD2 (6 bases). In germline, CDR1 is LGHDT, CDR2 YNNKEL (reference sequence). Trimming stripped 4 bases from V and 9 bases from J, with 16 bases between. The CDR3 runs 13 residues. The CDR3 DNA is TGTGCCAGCAGCCGGAGGGACCCACCCGCGCAGTACTTC. Translating gives CASSRRDPPAQYF.

This chain connects TRBV19 to TRBJ1-4; possibly TRBD1 for D (5 bases). The germline gives CDR1 LNHDA, CDR2 SQIVND (reference sequence). Between the trimmed V and J ends, which lost 3 bases and 6 bases, there was a span of 20 bases. The CDR3 spans 17 residues. The CDR3 coding sequence is TGTGCCAGTAGTATCCAATTACGTGGGGCGGCGGATGAAAAACTGTTTTTT. Amino acids: CASSIQLRGAADEKLFF.

In this sample, this clone turned up a few times. The V call is TRBV6-2 or TRBV6-3, the J call TRBJ2-1, with D hard to call. The CDR3 has 14 residues. The germline V and J ends were trimmed by 4 bases and 4 bases, with 11 bases remaining between them. Germline lookup yields CDR1 MNHEY and CDR2 SVGEGT. CDR3 sequence: CASSLNSFYNEQFF. CDR3 in DNA: TGTGCCAGCAGTTTGAACAGCTTTTACAATGAGCAGTTCTTC.

This clone was detected a few times. The rearrangement links TRBV5-1 to TRBJ2-7; tentative D call: TRBD2 (6 bases). The CDR3 length is 14 residues. Germline CDR1 and CDR2: SGHRS and YFSETQ. V lost 4 bases to trimming and J lost 5 bases, with 16 bases between them. Written as DNA, the CDR3 is TGCGCCAGCAGCCTGGGACTCTCTCTCAACGAGCAGTACTTC. It translates to CASSLGLSLNEQYF.

This chain links TRBV13 with TRBJ2-2; 7 nucleotides line up with TRBD2. The CDR3 length is 15 residues. Germline CDR1 is PRHDT and CDR2 is FYEKMQ (reference sequence). Trimming removed 6 bases from V and 0 bases from J; junction bases left unmatched: 4. CDR3 loop: CASRRGVTNTGELFF. For the CDR3, the DNA is TGTGCCAGCAGACGGGGGGTAACGAACACCGGGGAGCTGTTTTTT.

This chain joins TRBV11-2 and TRBJ1-1; no clear D gene. The CDR3 has 14 residues. V gave up 1 base and J gave up 1 base, with 7 bases separating them. CDR1 SGHAT and CDR2 FQNNGV come from the germline V gene. The CDR3 region is CASSLAGSNTEAFF. The CDR3 DNA sequence: TGTGCCAGCAGCTTAGCGGGTTCGAACACTGAAGCTTTCTTT.

In this sample, this clone turned up a few times. Distinct nucleotide sequences in the sample also encode this CDR3. V is TRBV6-6 and J is TRBJ2-5; a weak D match, TRBD2 (6 bases). In germline, CDR1 is MNHNY, CDR2 SVGAGI (reference sequence). The CDR3 runs 14 residues. Trimming took off 0 bases at V and 5 bases at J, with 10 bases between the two ends. Written as DNA, the CDR3 is TGTGCCAGCAGTTACTCGAATCGGGAGGAGACCCAGTACTTC. The encoded protein is CASSYSNREETQYF.

This chain links TRBV5-1 with TRBJ2-1, with TRBD2 identical over 12 bases. The CDR3 spans 15 residues. Trimming removed 4 bases from V and 10 bases from J; junction bases left unmatched: 9. Per the germline V gene, CDR1 is SGHRS and CDR2 is YFSETQ. CDR3 region: CASSAGLAGYEEQFF. The CDR3 DNA reads as TGCGCCAGCAGCGCCGGACTAGCGGGATATGAAGAGCAGTTCTTC.